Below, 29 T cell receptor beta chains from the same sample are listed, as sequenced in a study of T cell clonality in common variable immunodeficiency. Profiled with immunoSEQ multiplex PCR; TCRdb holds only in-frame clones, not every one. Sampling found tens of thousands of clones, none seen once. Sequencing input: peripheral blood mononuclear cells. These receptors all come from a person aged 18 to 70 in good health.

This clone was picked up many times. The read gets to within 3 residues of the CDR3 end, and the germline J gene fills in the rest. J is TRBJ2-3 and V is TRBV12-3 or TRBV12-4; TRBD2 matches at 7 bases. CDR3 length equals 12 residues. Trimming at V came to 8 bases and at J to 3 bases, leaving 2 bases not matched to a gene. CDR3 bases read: TGTGCCAGCGGCGGGAGAACAGATACG. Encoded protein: CASGGRTDT. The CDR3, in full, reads CASGGRTDTQYF.

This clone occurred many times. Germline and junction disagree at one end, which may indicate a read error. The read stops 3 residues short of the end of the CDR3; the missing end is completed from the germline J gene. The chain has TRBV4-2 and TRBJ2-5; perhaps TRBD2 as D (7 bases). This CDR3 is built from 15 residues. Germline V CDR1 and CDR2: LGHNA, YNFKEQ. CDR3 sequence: CASSPSGGRQETQYF. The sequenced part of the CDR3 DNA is TGCGCCAGCAGCCCCTCGGGGGGCCGGCAAGAGACC.

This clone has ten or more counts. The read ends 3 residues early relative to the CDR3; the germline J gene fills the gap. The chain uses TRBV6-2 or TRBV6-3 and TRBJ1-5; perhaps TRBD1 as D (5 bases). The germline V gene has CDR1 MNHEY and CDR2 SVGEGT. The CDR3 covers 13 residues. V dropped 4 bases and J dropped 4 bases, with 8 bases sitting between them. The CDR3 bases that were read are TGTGCCAGCAGTTTCAGGGTAAATCAGCCC. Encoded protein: CASSFRVNQP. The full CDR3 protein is CASSFRVNQPQHF.

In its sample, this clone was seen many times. Here the CDR3 reads CASGRFITDTQYF. CDR3 bases read: TGTGCCAGCGGCAGATTTATCACAGATACG. This chain uses TRBV12-3 or TRBV12-4 with TRBJ2-3, with unresolved D. The CDR3 end is not reached by the read, which stops 3 residues before it; the germline J gene fills it in. The CDR3 runs 13 residues. V lost 8 bases, J lost 2 bases, and 11 bases lay in between.

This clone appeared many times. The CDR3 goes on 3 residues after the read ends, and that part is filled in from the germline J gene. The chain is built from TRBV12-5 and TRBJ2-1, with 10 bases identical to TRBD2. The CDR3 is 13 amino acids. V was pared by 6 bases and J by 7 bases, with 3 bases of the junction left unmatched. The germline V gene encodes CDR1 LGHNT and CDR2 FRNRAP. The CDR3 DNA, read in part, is TGTGCTAGTGGGAGCGGGGGGGTGAATGAG. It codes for CASGSGGVNE. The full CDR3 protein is CASGSGGVNEQFF.

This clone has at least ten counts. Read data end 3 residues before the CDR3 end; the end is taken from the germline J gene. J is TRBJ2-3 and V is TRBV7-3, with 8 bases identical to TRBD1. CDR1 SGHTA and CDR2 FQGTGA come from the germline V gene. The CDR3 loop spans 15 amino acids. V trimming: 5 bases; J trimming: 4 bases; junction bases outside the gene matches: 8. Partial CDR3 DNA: TGTGCCAGCAGCCTCGGACAGGGACAGGCAGATACG. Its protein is CASSLGQGQADT. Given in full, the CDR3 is CASSLGQGQADTQYF. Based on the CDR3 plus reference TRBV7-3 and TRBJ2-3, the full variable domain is GAGVSQTPSNKVTEKGKYVELRCDPISGHTALYWYRQSLGQGPEFLIYFQGTGAADDSGLPNDRFFAVRPEGSVSTLKIQRTERGDSAVYLCASSLGQGQADTQYFGPGTRLTVL.

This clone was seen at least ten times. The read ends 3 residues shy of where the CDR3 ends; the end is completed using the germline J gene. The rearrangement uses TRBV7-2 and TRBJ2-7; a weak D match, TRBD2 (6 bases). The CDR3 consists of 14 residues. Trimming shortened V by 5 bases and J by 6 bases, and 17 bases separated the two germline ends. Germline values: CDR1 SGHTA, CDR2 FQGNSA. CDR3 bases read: TGTGCCAGCAGCCCCGGAGGGGCGACCCTCGAG. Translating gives CASSPGGATLE. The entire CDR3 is CASSPGGATLEQYF.

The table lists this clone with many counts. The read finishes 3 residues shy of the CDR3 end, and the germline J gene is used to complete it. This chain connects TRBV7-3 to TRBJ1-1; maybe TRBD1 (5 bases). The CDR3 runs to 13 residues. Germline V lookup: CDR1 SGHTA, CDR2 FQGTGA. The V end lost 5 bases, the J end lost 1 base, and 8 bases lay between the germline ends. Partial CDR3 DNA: TGTGCCAGCAGCGGGGGGACGAACACTGAA. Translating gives CASSGGTNTE. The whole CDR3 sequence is CASSGGTNTEAFF.

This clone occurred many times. CDR3 loop: CSARASGSETQYF. The part of the CDR3 DNA that was read is TGCAGTGCTAGGGCTAGCGGCTCCGAGACC. The rearrangement joins TRBV20-1 to TRBJ2-5, with 7 nucleotides matching TRBD2. Read coverage stops 3 residues before the CDR3 terminus; the germline J gene supplies the remainder. Germline loops: CDR1 DFQATT, CDR2 SNEGSKA (reference sequence). V was pared by 3 bases and J by 5 bases, with 6 bases of the junction left unmatched. This CDR3 spans 13 amino acids.

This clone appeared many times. This CDR3 is CASRTGHTGTTTGELFF. CDR3 DNA (partial): TGCGCCAGCAGAACAGGGCATACCGGGACAACCACCGGGGAG. The chain combines TRBV5-1 with TRBJ2-2; TRBD1 is a possible D gene (6 bases). The read halts 3 residues ahead of the CDR3 end, with the missing end drawn from the germline J gene. The CDR3 is made up of 17 amino acids. The germline V gene encodes CDR1 SGHRS and CDR2 YFSETQ. Between the trimmed V and J ends, which lost 5 bases and 4 bases, there was a span of 21 bases.

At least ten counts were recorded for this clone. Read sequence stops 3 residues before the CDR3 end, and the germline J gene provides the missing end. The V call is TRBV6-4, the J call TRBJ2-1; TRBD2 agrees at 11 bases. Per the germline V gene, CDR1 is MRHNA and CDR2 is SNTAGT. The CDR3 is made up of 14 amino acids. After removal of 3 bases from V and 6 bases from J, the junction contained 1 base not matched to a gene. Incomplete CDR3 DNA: TGTGCCAGCAGTGAGGGGACTAGCGGCAATGAG. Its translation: CASSEGTSGNE. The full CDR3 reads CASSEGTSGNEQFF.

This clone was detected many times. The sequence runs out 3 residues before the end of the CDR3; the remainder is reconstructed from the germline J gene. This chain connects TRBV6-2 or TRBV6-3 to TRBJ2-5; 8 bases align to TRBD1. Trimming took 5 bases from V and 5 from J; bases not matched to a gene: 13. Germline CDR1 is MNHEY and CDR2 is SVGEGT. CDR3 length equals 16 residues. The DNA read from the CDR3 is TGTGCCAGCAGTAAAACCTCCGGGACAGGCGAGGAGACC. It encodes CASSKTSGTGEET. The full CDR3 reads CASSKTSGTGEETQYF.

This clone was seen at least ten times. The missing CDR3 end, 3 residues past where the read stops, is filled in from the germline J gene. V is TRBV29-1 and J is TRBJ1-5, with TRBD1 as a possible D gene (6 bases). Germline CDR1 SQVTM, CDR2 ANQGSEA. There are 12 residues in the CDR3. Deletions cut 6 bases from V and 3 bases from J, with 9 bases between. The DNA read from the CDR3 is TGCAGCGTGGGACAAGACAATCAGCCC. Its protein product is CSVGQDNQP. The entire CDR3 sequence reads CSVGQDNQPQHF.

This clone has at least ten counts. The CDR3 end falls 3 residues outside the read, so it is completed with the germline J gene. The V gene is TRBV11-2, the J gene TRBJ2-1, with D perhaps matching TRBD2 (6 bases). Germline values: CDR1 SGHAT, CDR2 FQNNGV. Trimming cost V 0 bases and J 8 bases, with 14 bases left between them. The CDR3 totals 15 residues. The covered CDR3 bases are TGTGCCAGCAGCTTAGAATGGCGGGAAGTGGATGAG. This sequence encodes CASSLEWREVDE. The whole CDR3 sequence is CASSLEWREVDEQFF. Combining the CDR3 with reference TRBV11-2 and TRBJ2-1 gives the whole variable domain EAGVAQSPRYKIIEKRQSVAFWCNPISGHATLYWYQQILGQGPKLLIQFQNNGVVDDSQLPKDRFSAERLKGVDSTLKIQPAKLEDSAVYLCASSLEWREVDEQFFGPGTRLTVL.

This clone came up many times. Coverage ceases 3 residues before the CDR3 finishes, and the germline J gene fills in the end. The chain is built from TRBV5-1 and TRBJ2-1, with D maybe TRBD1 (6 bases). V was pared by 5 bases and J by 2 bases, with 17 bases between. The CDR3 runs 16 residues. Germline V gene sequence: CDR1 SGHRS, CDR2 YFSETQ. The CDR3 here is CASSRLGQGTYNEQFF. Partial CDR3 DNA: TGCGCCAGCAGTCGCCTAGGGCAGGGGACCTACAATGAG.

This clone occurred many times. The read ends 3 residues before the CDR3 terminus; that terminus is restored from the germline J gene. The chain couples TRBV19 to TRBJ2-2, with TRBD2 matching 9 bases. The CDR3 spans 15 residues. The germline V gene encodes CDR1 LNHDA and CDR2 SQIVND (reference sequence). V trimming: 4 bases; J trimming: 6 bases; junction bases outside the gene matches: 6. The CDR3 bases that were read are TGTGCCAGTAGTAGCATCCCTAGCGGGGCCGGGGAG. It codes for CASSSIPSGAGE. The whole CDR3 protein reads CASSSIPSGAGELFF.

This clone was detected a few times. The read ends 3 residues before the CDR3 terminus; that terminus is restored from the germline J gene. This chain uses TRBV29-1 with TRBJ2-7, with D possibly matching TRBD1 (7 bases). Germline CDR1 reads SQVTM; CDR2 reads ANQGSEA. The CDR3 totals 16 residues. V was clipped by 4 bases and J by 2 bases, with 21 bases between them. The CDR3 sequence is CSVGGVEDRPTYEQYF. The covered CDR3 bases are TGCAGCGTTGGGGGGGTTGAGGACAGGCCGACCTACGAG.

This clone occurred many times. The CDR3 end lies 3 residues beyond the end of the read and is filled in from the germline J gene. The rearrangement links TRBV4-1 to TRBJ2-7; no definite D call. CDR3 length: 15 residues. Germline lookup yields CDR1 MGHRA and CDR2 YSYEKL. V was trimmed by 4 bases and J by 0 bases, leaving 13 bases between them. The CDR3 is CASSPGWLSSYEQYF. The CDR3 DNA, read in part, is TGCGCCAGCAGCCCTGGCTGGCTGAGCTCCTACGAG.

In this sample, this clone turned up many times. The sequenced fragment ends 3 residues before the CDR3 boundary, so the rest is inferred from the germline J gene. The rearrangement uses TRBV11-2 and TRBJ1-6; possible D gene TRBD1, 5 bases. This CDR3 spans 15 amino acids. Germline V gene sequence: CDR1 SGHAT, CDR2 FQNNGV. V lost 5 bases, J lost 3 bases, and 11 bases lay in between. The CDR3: CASSPRQFYNSPLHF. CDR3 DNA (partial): TGTGCCAGCAGCCCTAGACAGTTCTATAATTCACCC. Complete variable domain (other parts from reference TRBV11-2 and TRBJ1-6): EAGVAQSPRYKIIEKRQSVAFWCNPISGHATLYWYQQILGQGPKLLIQFQNNGVVDDSQLPKDRFSAERLKGVDSTLKIQPAKLEDSAVYLCASSPRQFYNSPLHFGNGTRLTVT.

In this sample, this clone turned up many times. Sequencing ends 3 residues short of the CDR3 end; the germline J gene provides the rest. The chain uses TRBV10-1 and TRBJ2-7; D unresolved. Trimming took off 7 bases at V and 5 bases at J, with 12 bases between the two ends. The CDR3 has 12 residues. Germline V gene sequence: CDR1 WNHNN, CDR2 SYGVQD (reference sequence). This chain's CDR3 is CASTDGLNEQYF. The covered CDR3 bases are TGCGCCAGCACCGATGGGCTAAACGAG.

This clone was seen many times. The CDR3 here is CASSRDSSTDTQYF. The sequenced CDR3 bases are TGTGCCAGCAGCCGGGACTCTAGCACAGATACG. The V call is TRBV7-3, the J call TRBJ2-3; a possible D gene is TRBD2 (6 bases). Read sequence stops 3 residues before the CDR3 end, and the germline J gene provides the missing end. The CDR3 contains 14 residues. The germline gives CDR1 SGHTA, CDR2 FQGTGA. Trimming stripped 5 bases from V and 0 bases from J, with 9 bases between.

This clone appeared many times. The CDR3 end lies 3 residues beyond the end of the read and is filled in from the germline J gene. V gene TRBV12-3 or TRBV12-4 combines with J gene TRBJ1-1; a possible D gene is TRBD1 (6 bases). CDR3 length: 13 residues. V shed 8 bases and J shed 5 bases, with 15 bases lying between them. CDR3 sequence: CASRATGTTEAFF. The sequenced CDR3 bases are TGTGCCAGCCGAGCGACCGGGACAACTGAA.

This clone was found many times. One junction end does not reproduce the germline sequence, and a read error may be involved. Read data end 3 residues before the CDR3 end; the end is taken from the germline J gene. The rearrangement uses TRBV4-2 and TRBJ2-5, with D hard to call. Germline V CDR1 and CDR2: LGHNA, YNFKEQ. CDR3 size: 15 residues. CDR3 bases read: TGCGCCAGCAGCCAATCTCTGAGACGGGAAGAGACC. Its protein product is CASSQSLRREET. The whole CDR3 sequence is CASSQSLRREETQYF.

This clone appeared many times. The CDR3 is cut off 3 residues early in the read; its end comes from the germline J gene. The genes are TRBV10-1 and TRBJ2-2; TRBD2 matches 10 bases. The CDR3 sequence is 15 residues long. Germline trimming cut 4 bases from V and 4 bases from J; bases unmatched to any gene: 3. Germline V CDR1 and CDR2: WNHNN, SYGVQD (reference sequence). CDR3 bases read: TGCGCCAGCAGTGCGCTAGCGGGAGCCACCGGGGAG. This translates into CASSALAGATGE. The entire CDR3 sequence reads CASSALAGATGELFF.

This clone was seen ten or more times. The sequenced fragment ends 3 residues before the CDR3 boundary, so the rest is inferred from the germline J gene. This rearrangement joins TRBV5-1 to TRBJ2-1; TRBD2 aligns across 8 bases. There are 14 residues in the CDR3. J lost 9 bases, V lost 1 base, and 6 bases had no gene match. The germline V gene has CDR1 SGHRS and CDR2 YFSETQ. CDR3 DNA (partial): TGCGCCAGCAGCTTGCGGGAGGGCGGGGGTGAG. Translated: CASSLREGGGE. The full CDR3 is CASSLREGGGEQFF.

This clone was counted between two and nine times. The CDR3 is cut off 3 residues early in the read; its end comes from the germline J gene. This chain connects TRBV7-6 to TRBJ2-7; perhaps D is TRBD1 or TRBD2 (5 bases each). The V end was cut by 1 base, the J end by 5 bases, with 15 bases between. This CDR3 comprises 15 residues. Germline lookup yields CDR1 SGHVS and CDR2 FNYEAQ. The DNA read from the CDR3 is TGTGCCAGCAGCTTAGGCGTCGAGGGGTGGGACGAG. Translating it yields CASSLGVEGWDE. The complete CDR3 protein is CASSLGVEGWDEQYF.

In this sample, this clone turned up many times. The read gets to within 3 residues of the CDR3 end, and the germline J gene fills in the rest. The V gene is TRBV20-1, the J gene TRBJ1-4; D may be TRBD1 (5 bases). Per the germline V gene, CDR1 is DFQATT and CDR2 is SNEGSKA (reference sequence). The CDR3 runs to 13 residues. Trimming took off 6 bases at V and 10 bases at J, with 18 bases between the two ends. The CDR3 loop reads CSARSGGSLKLFF. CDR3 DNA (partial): TGCAGTGCCCGAAGCGGGGGTAGTTTAAAA.

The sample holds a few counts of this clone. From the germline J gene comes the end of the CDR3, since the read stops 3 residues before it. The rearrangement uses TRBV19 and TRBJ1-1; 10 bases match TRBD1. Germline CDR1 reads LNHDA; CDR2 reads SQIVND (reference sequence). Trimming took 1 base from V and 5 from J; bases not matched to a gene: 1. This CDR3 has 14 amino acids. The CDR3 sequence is CASSIGTGGTEAFF. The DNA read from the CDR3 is TGTGCCAGTAGTATAGGGACAGGGGGGACTGAA. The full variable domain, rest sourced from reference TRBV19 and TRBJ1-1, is DGGITQSPKYLFRKEGQNVTLSCEQNLNHDAMYWYRQDPGQGLRLIYYSQIVNDFQKGDIAEGYSVSREKKESFPLTVTSAQKNPTAFYLCASSIGTGGTEAFFGQGTRLTVV.

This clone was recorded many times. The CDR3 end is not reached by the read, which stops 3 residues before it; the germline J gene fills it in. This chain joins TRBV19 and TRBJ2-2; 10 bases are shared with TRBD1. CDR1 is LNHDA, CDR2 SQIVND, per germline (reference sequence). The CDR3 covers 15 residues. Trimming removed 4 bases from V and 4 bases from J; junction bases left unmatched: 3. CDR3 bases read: TGTGCCAGTAGTAGGGACAGGGGACTCACCGGGGAG. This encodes CASSRDRGLTGE. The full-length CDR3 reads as CASSRDRGLTGELFF.